The T cell receptor (beta chain) described here comes from a study of post-analysis software for immune sequencing data. Findings and limits, study-wide: The F measure placed samples prepared in the same batch into strongly shared clusters. The study found TRBV5-6, TRBV5-1 and TRBV20-1 among roughly 5 TRBV segments more frequent in patients than controls.

Prepared libraries of TCR beta cDNA carried unique molecular identifiers. TCRdb called the PCR reads again in MiXCR, with one record for every CDR3 protein. This table holds some 700,000 distinct CDR3 sequences, approximately 59% found once. The CDR3 runs 17 residues. CDR1 and CDR2 from the germline V gene are SGDLS and YYNGEE. V was clipped by 0 bases and J by 2 bases; unmatched bases: 10. This clonotype was seen a handful of times. What it binds is not known. The receptor comes from a girl aged 2 to 10 with multiple sclerosis. The chain employs TRBV9 and TRBJ2-7, with TRBD1 identical over 8 bases. Sequenced: blood. The DNA of the CDR3 is TGTGCCAGCAGCGTAGGAGGGGGGACAGGTTCTCCCTACGAGCAGTACTTC. The encoded protein is CASSVGGGTGSPYEQYF.